The sequence of this T cell receptor beta chain was determined in a study of graft-versus-host responses after intestinal transplantation. About the research overall: The transplants performed in recipients were multivisceral, liver-intestinal, or isolated intestinal. Each patient got anti-thymocyte globulin induction, then tacrolimus and steroids for roughly 3 years.

The repertoire was sequenced with immunoSEQ multiplex PCR; TCRdb's copy has only in-frame clones and lacks some. This sample has about 39,000 clones; approximately 95% occur once, and the top ten carry about 3.6%. Germline assignment: CDR1 SGHDT and CDR2 YYEEEE. V lost 3 bases, J lost 1 base, and 11 bases lay in between. This CDR3 comprises 16 residues. Notes on the study in general: GvH clones detected in recipient marrow included some appearing first in ileum or blood. High graft-versus-host to host-versus-graft clonal ratios were found in allografts of patients who had graft-donor T cell macrochimerism.

With respect to this clone: Its antigen is unidentified.

The rearrangement links TRBV5-6 to TRBJ2-6; no clear D. This sequence was found in a human patient who received an intestinal transplant, so some T cells may come from the graft donor. Sequences were derived from PBMCs, sampled roughly 110 weeks after intestinal transplantation. The CDR3 sequence: CASSSPKGSGANVLTF. Written as DNA, the CDR3 is TGTGCCAGCAGCTCGCCTAAGGGTTCTGGGGCCAACGTCCTGACTTTC.